The 7 T cell receptor beta chains reported below all come from one sample, sequenced in a study of post-analysis software for immune sequencing data. Regarding the study as a whole: In patients, TRBV5-6, TRBV5-1 and TRBV20-1 belonged to roughly five TRBV segments found more frequently than in controls.

The TCR beta cDNA libraries contained unique molecular identifiers. Each CDR3 protein gets one entry after TCRdb re-called the PCR reads with MiXCR. The sample yields a few hundred thousand distinct CDR3 sequences, less than 40% seen once. Antigens for these TCRs are unknown. Input material: blood. All receptors come from a girl aged 5 to 17 with multiple sclerosis.

This sequence joins TRBV5-1 and TRBJ2-1, with 9 bases aligning to TRBD1. From germline, CDR1 is SGHRS and CDR2 YFSETQ. After removal of 4 bases from V and 3 bases from J, the junction contained 5 bases not matched to a gene. The CDR3 runs 15 residues. CDR3 residues: CASSIGTGIYNEQFF. CDR3 DNA sequence: TGCGCCAGCAGCATAGGGACAGGGATCTACAATGAGCAGTTCTTC.

This clonotype showed up just a few times. The V and J genes are TRBV7-4 and TRBJ2-1, with TRBD2 matching 7 bases. After removal of 4 bases from V and 4 bases from J, the junction contained 19 bases not matched to a gene. Germline CDR1 is SGHVT and CDR2 is SQSDAQ. The CDR3 sequence is 19 residues long. The CDR3 protein is CASSSYRTKRGDNYNEQFF. CDR3 nucleotides: TGTGCCAGCAGCTCCTATAGGACTAAGCGGGGAGACAATTACAATGAGCAGTTCTTC.

The chain combines TRBV6-2 or TRBV6-3 with TRBJ2-7, with D perhaps TRBD2 (5 bases). Between the trimmed V and J ends, which lost 7 bases and 7 bases, there was a span of 11 bases. Germline V gives CDR1 MNHEY, CDR2 SVGEGT. This CDR3 contains 11 residues. For the CDR3, the DNA is TGTGCCAGCACCGCGAGGAGGGAGCAGTACTTC. Translation gives CASTARREQYF.

The chain combines TRBV20-1 with TRBJ2-7; 7 bases align to TRBD2. The V and J ends lost 6 bases and 10 bases, in that order; junction bases with no gene match: 15. This CDR3 has 13 residues. The germline V gene encodes CDR1 DFQATT and CDR2 SNEGSKA (reference sequence). The CDR3 sequence is CSATGTTDGTQYF. The CDR3 bases are TGCAGTGCAACCGGGACTACCGACGGTACCCAGTACTTC.

Only a few counts were recorded for this clonotype. The chain has TRBV5-1 and TRBJ2-5; weak D call: TRBD2 (6 bases). The CDR3 is made up of 14 amino acids. V was trimmed by 4 bases and J by 5 bases, leaving 15 bases between them. The germline V gene encodes CDR1 SGHRS and CDR2 YFSETQ. For the CDR3, the DNA is TGCGCCAGCAGCCACCCGGGACTCGAGGAGACCCAGTACTTC. Protein sequence: CASSHPGLEETQYF.

This clonotype was seen a handful of times. V is TRBV6-5 and J is TRBJ1-1; D possibly corresponds to TRBD1 (6 bases). CDR1 is MNHEY and CDR2 is SVGAGI in the germline V gene. V was cut by 6 bases and J by 5 bases, with 13 bases left in between. The CDR3 is made up of 13 amino acids. The CDR3 region is CASSRQETTEAFF. The CDR3 region has the DNA TGTGCCAGCAGCCGACAGGAAACGACTGAAGCTTTCTTT.

Details on this clonotype: Being one base from a much bigger clone, this may be a read error. The genes are TRBV3-1 and TRBJ2-1; D is unclear. CDR3 length: 13 amino acids. Germline loops: CDR1 LGHDT, CDR2 YNNKEL (reference sequence). The CDR3 DNA is TGTGCCAGCAGCCGAGGCACCTACATTGAGCAGTTCTTC. Its protein is CASSRGTYIEQFF.